The sample holds a few counts of the clone carrying this T cell receptor (delta chain). The protein TCRdb lists belongs to a much larger clone and differs from this DNA's translation at residue 5, which points to a read error; the protein shown is made from the DNA. These data come from a study of gamma-delta chains in newborns, infants, children. On the study more broadly: Innate gammadelta T cells reportedly expand polyclonally right after birth, driven by microbial exposure, per the title.

CDR3 length equals 20 residues. With 4 bases clipped from V and 0 bases from J, the junction kept 17 bases outside the gene matches. Germline CDR1 TSWWSYY, CDR2 QGS. TCRdb re-identified clones in the reads via CATT. The sample has about 1,000 delta-chain clones, 0.8% to 1% seen once; the top ten hold approximately 30%. This TCR was recovered from a child in good health. Sample: blood. V usage is TRDV1 and J usage is TRDJ1; the match to TRDD3 covers 10 bases. DNA for the CDR3: TGTGCTCTTGGGGGACGGGACAGGGGGATACGCTTTCGGTACACCGATAAACTCATCTTT. Translation: CALGGRDRGIRFRYTDKLIF.